This T cell receptor beta chain was sequenced during a study of blood T cell repertoires in COVID-19. In this sample, this clone turned up once. Methods used by the authors: The assay estimated nucleated cells by amplifying reference gene primers. The table came from immunoSEQ multiplex PCR; TCRdb's copy has only in-frame clones and leaves some out. V, J and clone size were drawn from that table, and D and trimming were deduced from the DNA. The sample lists about 64,000 clones, roughly 88% occurring once. Sequenced sample: peripheral blood. The clonotype comes from a woman between 55 and 75 years old with COVID-19, enrolled during active disease.

CDR3 DNA: TGTGCCAGCAGCCTCACCCTCGGACAGGGGGCTGGAAACACCATATATTTT. Protein product: CASSLTLGQGAGNTIYF. The chain links TRBV28 to TRBJ1-3, with TRBD1 matching 10 bases. Germline values: CDR1 MDHEN, CDR2 SYDVKM. After removal of 6 bases from V and 2 bases from J, the junction contained 10 bases not matched to a gene. The CDR3 runs to 17 residues.